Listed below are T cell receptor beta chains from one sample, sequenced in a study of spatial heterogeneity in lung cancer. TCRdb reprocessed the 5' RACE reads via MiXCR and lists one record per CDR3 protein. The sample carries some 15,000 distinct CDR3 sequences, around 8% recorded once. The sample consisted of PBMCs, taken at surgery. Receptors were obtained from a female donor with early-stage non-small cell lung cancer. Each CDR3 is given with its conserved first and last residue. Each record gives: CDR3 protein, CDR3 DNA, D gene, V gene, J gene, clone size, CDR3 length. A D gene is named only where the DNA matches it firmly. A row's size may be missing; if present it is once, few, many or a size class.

cdr3_aa: CASSPPVPFPRGFSYNEQFF; cdr3_nt: TGTGCCAGCAGTCCCCCCGTACCGTTTCCGCGGGGATTCTCCTACAATGAGCAGTTCTTC; d_call: -; v_call: TRBV27; j_call: TRBJ2-1; clone_size: many; cdr3_length: 20
cdr3_aa: CASRTTRIYNSPLHF; cdr3_nt: TGTGCCAGTAGAACAACGCGAATTTATAATTCACCCCTCCACTTT; d_call: -; v_call: TRBV19; j_call: TRBJ1-6; clone_size: -; cdr3_length: 15
cdr3_aa: CASSLGGVPYEQYF; cdr3_nt: TGTGCCAGCAGTCTCGGGGGCGTACCCTACGAGCAGTACTTC; d_call: -; v_call: TRBV28; j_call: TRBJ2-7; clone_size: many; cdr3_length: 14
cdr3_aa: CSAMSSFRGLGHEQYF; cdr3_nt: TGCAGTGCTATGTCGTCCTTCCGGGGGCTTGGTCACGAGCAGTACTTC; d_call: -; v_call: TRBV20-1; j_call: TRBJ2-7; clone_size: many; cdr3_length: 16
cdr3_aa: CASSLGGNTIYF; cdr3_nt: TGTGCCAGCAGCTTAGGAGGAAACACCATATATTTT; d_call: -; v_call: TRBV7-9; j_call: TRBJ1-3; clone_size: -; cdr3_length: 12
cdr3_aa: CASSLNLGKYYNEQFF; cdr3_nt: TGTGCCAGCAGCTTAAACCTGGGGAAATACTACAATGAGCAGTTCTTC; d_call: -; v_call: TRBV11-2; j_call: TRBJ2-1; clone_size: -; cdr3_length: 16
cdr3_aa: CASSRAEGPGAFF; cdr3_nt: TGTGCCAGCAGCCGAGCCGAAGGCCCGGGGGCTTTCTTT; d_call: -; v_call: TRBV7-2; j_call: TRBJ1-1; clone_size: many; cdr3_length: 13
cdr3_aa: CASSLSLARQTQYF; cdr3_nt: TGTGCCAGCAGCTTGAGTCTAGCGCGGCAGACCCAGTACTTC; d_call: -; v_call: TRBV7-6; j_call: TRBJ2-5; clone_size: -; cdr3_length: 14
cdr3_aa: CASSPGDAWETQYF; cdr3_nt: TGTGCCAGCAGCCCCGGGGACGCTTGGGAGACCCAGTACTTC; d_call: -; v_call: TRBV7-2; j_call: TRBJ2-5; clone_size: many; cdr3_length: 14
cdr3_aa: CASSQDGADGYTF; cdr3_nt: TGTGCCAGCAGCCAAGATGGGGCGGATGGCTACACCTTC; d_call: -; v_call: TRBV3-1; j_call: TRBJ1-2; clone_size: many; cdr3_length: 13
cdr3_aa: CASSARLGGQETQYF; cdr3_nt: TGTGCCAGCAGCGCGAGACTAGGGGGACAAGAGACCCAGTACTTC; d_call: -; v_call: TRBV9; j_call: TRBJ2-5; clone_size: many; cdr3_length: 15
cdr3_aa: CASSLSTELNEQYF; cdr3_nt: TGTGCCAGCAGCCTATCGACAGAGCTGAACGAGCAGTACTTC; d_call: -; v_call: TRBV7-2; j_call: TRBJ2-7; clone_size: many; cdr3_length: 14
cdr3_aa: CASSLTEAKNIQYF; cdr3_nt: TGCGCCAGCAGCCTCACAGAAGCCAAAAACATTCAGTACTTC; d_call: -; v_call: TRBV23-1; j_call: TRBJ2-4; clone_size: many; cdr3_length: 14
cdr3_aa: CASSPSTGSYGTEAFF; cdr3_nt: TGCGCCAGCAGCCCCTCGACAGGGTCGTATGGGACTGAAGCTTTCTTT; d_call: TRBD1; v_call: TRBV5-1; j_call: TRBJ1-1; clone_size: -; cdr3_length: 16
cdr3_aa: CASSPPMGTGNTIYF; cdr3_nt: TGTGCCAGCTCACCACCGATGGGGACTGGAAACACCATATATTTT; d_call: -; v_call: TRBV18; j_call: TRBJ1-3; clone_size: many; cdr3_length: 15
cdr3_aa: CASSLGSISGANVLTF; cdr3_nt: TGTGCCAGCAGCTTAGGTAGTATCTCTGGGGCCAACGTCCTGACTTTC; d_call: -; v_call: TRBV7-9; j_call: TRBJ2-6; clone_size: many; cdr3_length: 16
cdr3_aa: CASSLFVGEKLFF; cdr3_nt: TGCGCCAGCAGCTTGTTTGTAGGAGAAAAACTGTTTTTT; d_call: -; v_call: TRBV5-1; j_call: TRBJ1-4; clone_size: many; cdr3_length: 13
cdr3_aa: CASSEAVTLWEQYF; cdr3_nt: TGTGCCAGCAGTGAAGCGGTGACCCTGTGGGAGCAGTACTTC; d_call: -; v_call: TRBV2; j_call: TRBJ2-7; clone_size: many; cdr3_length: 14
cdr3_aa: CASSLADGVYSNEQFF; cdr3_nt: TGTGCCAGCAGCTTGGCCGACGGAGTTTATTCCAATGAGCAGTTCTTC; d_call: -; v_call: TRBV5-4; j_call: TRBJ2-1; clone_size: many; cdr3_length: 16
cdr3_aa: CASSQELEGGYYNEQFF; cdr3_nt: TGTGCCAGCAGCCAAGAATTAGAGGGGGGGTACTACAATGAGCAGTTCTTC; d_call: -; v_call: TRBV4-2; j_call: TRBJ2-1; clone_size: many; cdr3_length: 17
cdr3_aa: CASSQDLGSLNTEAFF; cdr3_nt: TGTGCCAGCAGCCAAGATCTCGGCAGCTTGAACACTGAAGCTTTCTTT; d_call: -; v_call: TRBV3-1; j_call: TRBJ1-1; clone_size: many; cdr3_length: 16
cdr3_aa: CASSPGRGGYGYTF; cdr3_nt: TGTGCCAGCAGCCCCGGCCGTGGGGGCTATGGCTACACCTTC; d_call: -; v_call: TRBV6-5; j_call: TRBJ1-2; clone_size: many; cdr3_length: 14
cdr3_aa: CASSLKGSMNTEAFF; cdr3_nt: TGTGCCAGCAGCTTAAAGGGCAGTATGAACACTGAAGCTTTCTTT; d_call: -; v_call: TRBV7-2; j_call: TRBJ1-1; clone_size: -; cdr3_length: 15
cdr3_aa: CASSPKGGRGHSGANVLTF; cdr3_nt: TGTGCCAGCAGTCCCAAGGGGGGCAGGGGCCACTCTGGGGCCAACGTCCTGACTTTC; d_call: -; v_call: TRBV6-5; j_call: TRBJ2-6; clone_size: many; cdr3_length: 19
cdr3_aa: CASSILGTHYNEQFF; cdr3_nt: TGTGCCAGCAGCATCCTAGGGACACATTACAATGAGCAGTTCTTC; d_call: -; v_call: TRBV13; j_call: TRBJ2-1; clone_size: -; cdr3_length: 15
cdr3_aa: CASSPHSGRLIAGELFF; cdr3_nt: TGTGCCAGCAGCCCCCACTCCGGGAGACTAATTGCCGGGGAGCTGTTTTTT; d_call: -; v_call: TRBV7-9; j_call: TRBJ2-2; clone_size: many; cdr3_length: 17
cdr3_aa: CSVGGAGDQPQHF; cdr3_nt: TGCAGCGTTGGGGGCGCGGGGGATCAGCCCCAGCATTTT; d_call: -; v_call: TRBV29-1; j_call: TRBJ1-5; clone_size: many; cdr3_length: 13
cdr3_aa: CASSQYYEQYF; cdr3_nt: TGTGCCAGCAGTCAGTACTACGAGCAGTACTTC; d_call: -; v_call: TRBV7-2; j_call: TRBJ2-7; clone_size: many; cdr3_length: 11
cdr3_aa: CASSLGAVSNQPQHF; cdr3_nt: TGTGCCAGCAGCTTGGGGGCAGTAAGCAATCAGCCCCAGCATTTT; d_call: -; v_call: TRBV7-2; j_call: TRBJ1-5; clone_size: once; cdr3_length: 15
cdr3_aa: CASSHQSGPNNEQFF; cdr3_nt: TGTGCCAGCAGCCATCAGAGCGGGCCTAACAATGAGCAGTTCTTC; d_call: -; v_call: TRBV3-1; j_call: TRBJ2-1; clone_size: medium-sized; cdr3_length: 15
cdr3_aa: CSSGDIGQPQHF; cdr3_nt: TGCAGCTCAGGGGACATTGGGCAGCCCCAGCATTTT; d_call: -; v_call: TRBV29-1; j_call: TRBJ1-5; clone_size: many; cdr3_length: 12
cdr3_aa: CASSRGAYNEQFF; cdr3_nt: TGCGCCAGCAGCCGGGGGGCCTACAATGAGCAGTTCTTC; d_call: -; v_call: TRBV4-3; j_call: TRBJ2-1; clone_size: medium-sized; cdr3_length: 13
cdr3_aa: CSVELDSTETQYF; cdr3_nt: TGCAGCGTTGAATTGGACAGCACGGAGACCCAGTACTTC; d_call: -; v_call: TRBV29-1; j_call: TRBJ2-5; clone_size: many; cdr3_length: 13
cdr3_aa: CASSQGLFAGMKTQYF; cdr3_nt: TGTGCCAGCAGCCAAGGGTTATTCGCAGGGATGAAGACCCAGTACTTC; d_call: -; v_call: TRBV3-1; j_call: TRBJ2-5; clone_size: -; cdr3_length: 16
cdr3_aa: CASSLSGRPVPNEQFF; cdr3_nt: TGTGCCAGCAGCTTGAGCGGGAGGCCGGTCCCCAATGAGCAGTTCTTC; d_call: TRBD2; v_call: TRBV9; j_call: TRBJ2-1; clone_size: few; cdr3_length: 16
cdr3_aa: CSARSWGSYNSPLHF; cdr3_nt: TGCAGTGCTAGGTCCTGGGGCTCCTATAATTCACCCCTCCACTTT; d_call: -; v_call: TRBV20-1; j_call: TRBJ1-6; clone_size: many; cdr3_length: 15
cdr3_aa: CSAPPPRQAQETQYF; cdr3_nt: TGCAGTGCTCCTCCGCCACGACAGGCGCAAGAGACCCAGTACTTC; d_call: -; v_call: TRBV20-1; j_call: TRBJ2-5; clone_size: once; cdr3_length: 15
cdr3_aa: CASSPPGGNQPQHF; cdr3_nt: TGTGCCAGCTCACCACCGGGGGGGAATCAGCCCCAGCATTTT; d_call: -; v_call: TRBV18; j_call: TRBJ1-5; clone_size: many; cdr3_length: 14
cdr3_aa: CASSRNRESNQPQHF; cdr3_nt: TGTGCCAGCAGTCGCAACAGGGAGAGCAATCAACCCCAGCATTTT; d_call: -; v_call: TRBV6-5; j_call: TRBJ1-5; clone_size: few; cdr3_length: 15
cdr3_aa: CSAHSAGRGYNEQFF; cdr3_nt: TGCAGTGCCCATTCGGCCGGACGAGGATACAATGAGCAGTTCTTC; d_call: -; v_call: TRBV20-1; j_call: TRBJ2-1; clone_size: -; cdr3_length: 15
cdr3_aa: CASSIFQGARNEQYF; cdr3_nt: TGTGCCAGCAGCATATTCCAGGGGGCGAGGAACGAGCAGTACTTC; d_call: TRBD1; v_call: TRBV7-9; j_call: TRBJ2-7; clone_size: many; cdr3_length: 15
cdr3_aa: CASSSQAETSDRGLWQYF; cdr3_nt: TGTGCCAGCAGTTCCCAAGCAGAGACTAGCGACAGGGGTTTATGGCAGTACTTC; d_call: -; v_call: TRBV6-6; j_call: TRBJ2-7; clone_size: -; cdr3_length: 18
cdr3_aa: CASSPEGSGHRGTQYF; cdr3_nt: TGTGCCAGCTCACCGGAGGGGTCGGGACATCGGGGGACCCAGTACTTC; d_call: -; v_call: TRBV18; j_call: TRBJ2-5; clone_size: many; cdr3_length: 16
cdr3_aa: CASSVAQRGAKNIQYF; cdr3_nt: TGTGCCAGCAGCGTAGCTCAGCGGGGAGCCAAAAACATTCAGTACTTC; d_call: TRBD2; v_call: TRBV9; j_call: TRBJ2-4; clone_size: -; cdr3_length: 16
cdr3_aa: CASSLNNSPLHF; cdr3_nt: TGTGCCAGCAGCTTAAATAATTCACCCCTCCACTTT; d_call: -; v_call: TRBV7-2; j_call: TRBJ1-6; clone_size: -; cdr3_length: 12
cdr3_aa: CASSPGAGSLSYEQYF; cdr3_nt: TGCGCCAGCAGCCCCGGGGCAGGTAGCCTCTCCTACGAGCAGTACTTC; d_call: -; v_call: TRBV5-1; j_call: TRBJ2-7; clone_size: -; cdr3_length: 16
cdr3_aa: CASSPGQGWPIYF; cdr3_nt: TGTGCCAGCAGTCCGGGACAGGGGTGGCCCATATATTTT; d_call: TRBD1; v_call: TRBV6-5; j_call: TRBJ1-3; clone_size: -; cdr3_length: 13
cdr3_aa: CASSLRGSGADTQYF; cdr3_nt: TGTGCCAGCAGTTTACGGGGGAGTGGGGCAGATACGCAGTATTTT; d_call: -; v_call: TRBV28; j_call: TRBJ2-3; clone_size: -; cdr3_length: 15
cdr3_aa: CASSPTGGFYNEQFF; cdr3_nt: TGTGCCAGCAGCCCGACAGGGGGCTTTTACAATGAGCAGTTCTTC; d_call: TRBD1; v_call: TRBV7-9; j_call: TRBJ2-1; clone_size: many; cdr3_length: 15
cdr3_aa: CASSILPGVTTEAFF; cdr3_nt: TGTGCCAGTAGTATACTTCCCGGGGTCACCACTGAAGCTTTCTTT; d_call: -; v_call: TRBV19; j_call: TRBJ1-1; clone_size: many; cdr3_length: 15
cdr3_aa: CSARTFSGGAGETQYF; cdr3_nt: TGCAGTGCTAGAACCTTTAGCGGGGGGGCAGGGGAGACCCAGTACTTC; d_call: TRBD2; v_call: TRBV20-1; j_call: TRBJ2-5; clone_size: few; cdr3_length: 16
cdr3_aa: CASSETGGVSYEQYF; cdr3_nt: TGTGCCAGCAGTGAAACAGGTGGGGTCTCCTACGAGCAGTACTTC; d_call: -; v_call: TRBV25-1; j_call: TRBJ2-7; clone_size: -; cdr3_length: 15